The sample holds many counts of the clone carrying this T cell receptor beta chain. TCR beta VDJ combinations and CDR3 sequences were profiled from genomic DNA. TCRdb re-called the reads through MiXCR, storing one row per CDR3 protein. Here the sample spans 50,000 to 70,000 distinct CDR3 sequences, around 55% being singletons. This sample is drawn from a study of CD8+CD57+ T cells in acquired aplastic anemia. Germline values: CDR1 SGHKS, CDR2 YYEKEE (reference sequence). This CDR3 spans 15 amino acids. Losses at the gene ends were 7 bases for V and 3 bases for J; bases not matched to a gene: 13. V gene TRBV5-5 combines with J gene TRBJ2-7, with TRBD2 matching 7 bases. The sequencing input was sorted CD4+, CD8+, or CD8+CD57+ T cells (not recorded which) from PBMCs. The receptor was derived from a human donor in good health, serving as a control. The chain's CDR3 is CASLLAGDMGYEQYF. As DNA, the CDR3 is TGTGCCAGCCTCTTGGCGGGGGATATGGGCTACGAGCAGTACTTC.